These 20 T cell receptor beta chains came from one sample sequenced in a study of blood T cell repertoires in COVID-19 (dated by TCRdb to between 2020 and 2021). The method behind the library was the immunoSEQ multiplex PCR assay. The source is immuneACCESS, and TCRdb retained only in-frame sequences with V and J called. Part of the clones is not carried over; for the studies checked, unresolved V genes explain less than half of this, and the remainder is unexplained. Across this sample there are under 300,000 clones, with about nine tenths seen only once. Roughly 5.8% of the sample rests with the top ten. What was sequenced was peripheral blood. These receptors all stem from a man in his 60s with acute or convalescent COVID-19.

This clone appeared once. J is TRBJ2-7 and V is TRBV6-5; TRBD2 matches 10 bases. The germline V gene has CDR1 MNHEY and CDR2 SVGAGI. The CDR3 has 14 residues. The V segment lost 6 bases and the J segment 2 bases; nucleotides outside the gene matches: 4. Written as DNA, the CDR3 is TGTGCCAGCAGAAAAGCGGGAGGGCCCTACGAGCAGTACTTC. This translates into CASRKAGGPYEQYF.

The J gene is TRBJ1-4, the V gene TRBV7-2; 8 nucleotides align to TRBD1. Germline CDR1 SGHTA, CDR2 FQGNSA. CDR3 length: 12 amino acids. The J segment lost 11 bases and the V segment lost 3 bases, leaving 2 bases of the junction unmatched. The CDR3 DNA follows: TGTGCCAGCAGCTTGCAGGGGGCGAAACTGTTTTTT. This translates into CASSLQGAKLFF. The variable domain in full, with the rest retrieved from reference TRBV7-2 and TRBJ1-4, is GAGVSQSPSNKVTEKGKDVELRCDPISGHTALYWYRQSLGQGLEFLIYFQGNSAPDKSGLPSDRFSAERTGGSVSTLTIQRTQQEDSAVYLCASSLQGAKLFFGSGTQLSVL.

Comment on this clone: The junction and the germline gene differ at one end; a read error may be behind it. The gene calls are TRBV7-7 and TRBJ2-1; TRBD2 is a possible D gene (5 bases). The CDR3 runs to 14 residues. CDR1 and CDR2 (germline): SSHAT, FNYEAQ (reference sequence). Here the CDR3 reads CASSPLGGGGEQFF. As DNA, the CDR3 is TGTGCTAGCAGCCCCCTTGGAGGCGGCGGTGAGCAGTTCTTC. The full variable domain, its missing parts supplied by reference TRBV7-7 and TRBJ2-1, is GAGVSQSPRYKVTKRGQDVTLRCDPISSHATLYWYQQALGQGPEFLTYFNYEAQPDKSGLPSDRFSAERPEGSISTLTIQRTEQRDSAMYRCASSPLGGGGEQFFGPGTRLTVL.

The V call is TRBV5-6, the J call TRBJ1-3, with D hard to call. The CDR3 length is 15 residues. Germline CDR1 SGHDT, CDR2 YYEEEE. Trimming cost V 1 base and J 0 bases, with 8 bases left between them. The CDR3 protein is CASSLLDFSGNTIYF. CDR3 DNA: TGTGCCAGCAGCTTGCTCGACTTCTCTGGAAACACCATATATTTT.

This sequence joins TRBV19 and TRBJ2-7; the match to TRBD1 covers 10 bases. This CDR3 region has 18 residues. The germline V gene encodes CDR1 LNHDA and CDR2 SQIVND (reference sequence). J lost 0 bases, V lost 1 base, and 9 bases had no gene match. The CDR3 reads CASSIGTGGNLSSYEQYF. The CDR3 DNA follows: TGTGCCAGTAGTATAGGGACAGGGGGTAACCTGAGCTCCTACGAGCAGTACTTC.

The V gene is TRBV28, the J gene TRBJ2-7; D possibly corresponds to TRBD1 (6 bases). The V gene lost 2 bases and the J gene lost 2 bases, with 13 bases spanning the gap. Germline V lookup: CDR1 MDHEN, CDR2 SYDVKM. There are 15 residues in the CDR3. The DNA for the CDR3 is TGTGCCAGCAGTTTAATACTACAGGGAACCTACGAGCAGTACTTC. Its translation is CASSLILQGTYEQYF. Full variable domain (remainder filled in from reference TRBV28 and TRBJ2-7): DVKVTQSSRYLVKRTGEKVFLECVQDMDHENMFWYRQDPGLGLRLIYFSYDVKMKEKGDIPEGYSVSREKKERFSLILESASTNQTSMYLCASSLILQGTYEQYFGPGTRLTVT.

The CDR3 bases are TGTGCCAGCAGCAAATGGACAGGTGCGAACGAGCAGTACTTC. Translating gives CASSKWTGANEQYF. The chain links TRBV11-3 to TRBJ2-7; 7 bases align to TRBD1. V shed 5 bases and J 5 bases; nucleotides not matched to a gene: 9. The CDR3 totals 14 residues. Germline CDR1 is SGHNT and CDR2 is YENEEA.

The chain joins TRBV9 to TRBJ2-7; tentative D call: TRBD1 (5 bases). The germline gives CDR1 SGDLS, CDR2 YYNGEE. Trimming took 0 bases from V and 6 from J, leaving 13 bases between them. The CDR3 length is 14 residues. The DNA for the CDR3 is TGTGCCAGCAGCGTAGCGGCAGGGTCCCCCGAGCAGTACTTC. Translating it yields CASSVAAGSPEQYF.

The genes are TRBV4-1 and TRBJ1-2; a possible D gene is TRBD1 (6 bases). CDR1 MGHRA and CDR2 YSYEKL come from the germline V gene. Trimming took off 4 bases at V and 6 bases at J, with 12 bases between the two ends. CDR3 length equals 13 residues. This CDR3 is CASSRPPGDGYTF. CDR3 bases: TGCGCCAGCAGCCGCCCTCCAGGGGATGGCTACACCTTC.

This clone is a singleton in its sample. This chain joins TRBV27 and TRBJ1-2; TRBD1 agrees at 12 bases. Per the germline V gene, CDR1 is MNHEY and CDR2 is SMNVEV (reference sequence). The ends lost 0 bases at V and 6 bases at J; junction bases unmatched: 8. The CDR3 spans 17 residues. The CDR3 DNA follows: TGTGCCAGCAGTTTATCTGGGGGACAGGGGGCGAAGAATGGCTACACCTTC. This gives the protein CASSLSGGQGAKNGYTF.

The CDR3 sequence: CASHPGQLSYEQYF. The CDR3 DNA reads as TGTGCCTCCCACCCGGGACAACTATCCTACGAGCAGTACTTC. The V gene is TRBV6-5, the J gene TRBJ2-7; perhaps TRBD1 as D (6 bases). V lost 11 bases and J lost 1, with 18 bases in between. This CDR3 has 14 residues. Germline V lookup: CDR1 MNHEY, CDR2 SVGAGI.

The genes are TRBV7-8 and TRBJ2-7; D not certain. Germline assignment: CDR1 SGHVS and CDR2 FQNEAQ. The V end was cut by 4 bases, the J end by 6 bases, with 19 bases between. The CDR3 is made up of 15 amino acids. CDR3 protein: CASSSPPTGAGEQYF. DNA of the CDR3: TGTGCCAGCAGCTCCCCCCCGACTGGCGCCGGCGAGCAGTACTTC.

This chain joins TRBV24-1 and TRBJ2-7; D remains unclear. V lost 10 bases and J 5 bases, leaving 8 bases between the germline ends. Germline V lookup: CDR1 KGHDR, CDR2 SFDVKD. This CDR3 is 10 amino acids long. The CDR3 bases are TGTGCCACAGAGAGTCACGAGCAGTACTTC. Protein: CATESHEQYF.

The chain is built from TRBV28 and TRBJ1-3, with D possibly matching TRBD1 (5 bases). V lost 3 bases and J 2 bases, leaving 14 bases between the germline ends. The germline gives CDR1 MDHEN, CDR2 SYDVKM. The CDR3 extends over 16 amino acids. As DNA, the CDR3 is TGTGCCAGCAGTTTGTTGGGCAGGGTCGCTGGAAACACCATATATTTT. It specifies CASSLLGRVAGNTIYF.

The chain joins TRBV7-2 to TRBJ2-1, with 7 bases matching TRBD2. CDR3 length: 18 amino acids. V was clipped by 4 bases and J by 4 bases; unmatched bases: 16. Germline CDR1 SGHTA, CDR2 FQGNSA. The CDR3 here is CASSSPTSGRERYNEQFF. Written as DNA, the CDR3 is TGTGCCAGCAGCTCACCGACGTCTGGGCGGGAGCGATACAATGAGCAGTTCTTC.

The chain joins TRBV3-1 (or the pseudogene TRBV3-2) to TRBJ1-1, with TRBD1 matching 7 bases. V shed 3 bases and J 8 bases; nucleotides not matched to a gene: 6. Germline assignment: CDR1 LGHDT and CDR2 YNNKEL (reference sequence). This CDR3 is 13 amino acids long. CDR3 coding DNA: TGTGCCAGCAGCCAGCTCCGGGACAGCGAAGCTTTCTTT. Translating it yields CASSQLRDSEAFF.

The rearrangement links TRBV6-1 to TRBJ2-3, with TRBD2 matching over 13 bases. The length of the CDR3 is 18 residues. CDR1 is MNHNS and CDR2 is SASEGT in the germline V gene. J gave up 0 bases and V 1 base, and 4 bases lay outside the gene matches. The CDR3 DNA reads as TGTGCCAGCAGTGAAGTCGGGACTAGCGGGGACAGCACAGATACGCAGTATTTT. Translated, it gives CASSEVGTSGDSTDTQYF.

The chain carries TRBV6-2 or TRBV6-3 and TRBJ2-3; the match to TRBD2 covers 13 bases. V lost 0 bases to trimming and J lost 3 bases; unmatched junction nucleotides: 9. The germline V gene encodes CDR1 MNHEY and CDR2 SVGEGT. The length of the CDR3 is 19 residues. CDR3 region: CASSYSGWTSGSPTDTQYF. The CDR3 nucleotides are TGTGCCAGCAGTTACTCGGGCTGGACTAGCGGGAGTCCTACAGATACGCAGTATTTT.

The chain recombines TRBV7-2 with TRBJ2-1; 16 positions match TRBD2. CDR3 length: 19 amino acids. The V segment lost 5 bases and the J segment 7 bases; nucleotides outside the gene matches: 14. CDR1 and CDR2 (germline): SGHTA, FQGNSA. The DNA of the CDR3 is TGTGCCAGCAGCCCTATGGTGGGACTAGCGGGAGGGCCGCTGAATGAGCAGTTCTTC. It encodes CASSPMVGLAGGPLNEQFF.

The chain combines TRBV7-2 with TRBJ2-7, with 8 bases lining up with TRBD1. Germline CDR1 is SGHTA and CDR2 is FQGNSA. The CDR3 spans 14 residues. V dropped 3 bases and J dropped 3; count of bases not matched to a gene: 4. The DNA for the CDR3 is TGTGCCAGCAGCTTCCGGACAGGGTACTACGAGCAGTACTTC. This codes for CASSFRTGYYEQYF. Full variable domain (rest looked up from reference TRBV7-2 and TRBJ2-7): GAGVSQSPSNKVTEKGKDVELRCDPISGHTALYWYRQSLGQGLEFLIYFQGNSAPDKSGLPSDRFSAERTGGSVSTLTIQRTQQEDSAVYLCASSFRTGYYEQYFGPGTRLTVT.